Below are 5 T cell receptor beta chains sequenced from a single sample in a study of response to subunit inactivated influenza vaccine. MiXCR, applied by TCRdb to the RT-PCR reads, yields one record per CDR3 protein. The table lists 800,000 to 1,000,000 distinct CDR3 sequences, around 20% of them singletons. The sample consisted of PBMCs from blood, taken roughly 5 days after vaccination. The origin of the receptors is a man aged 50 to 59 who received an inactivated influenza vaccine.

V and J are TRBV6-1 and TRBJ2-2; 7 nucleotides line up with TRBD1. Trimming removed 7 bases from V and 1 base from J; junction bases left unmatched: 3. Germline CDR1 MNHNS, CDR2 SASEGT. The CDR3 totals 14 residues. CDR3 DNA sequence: TGTGCCAGCAAGGGACAGCTGAACACCGGGGAGCTGTTTTTT. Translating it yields CASKGQLNTGELFF.

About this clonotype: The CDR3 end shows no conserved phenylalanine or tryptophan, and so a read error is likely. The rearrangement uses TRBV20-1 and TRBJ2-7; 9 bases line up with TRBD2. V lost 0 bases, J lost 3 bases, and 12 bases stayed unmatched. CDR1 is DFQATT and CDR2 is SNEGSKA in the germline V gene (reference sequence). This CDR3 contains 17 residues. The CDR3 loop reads CSARELPGTSSGYEQYL. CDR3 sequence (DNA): TGCAGTGCTAGAGAATTACCCGGGACTAGCTCAGGCTACGAGCAGTACCTC.

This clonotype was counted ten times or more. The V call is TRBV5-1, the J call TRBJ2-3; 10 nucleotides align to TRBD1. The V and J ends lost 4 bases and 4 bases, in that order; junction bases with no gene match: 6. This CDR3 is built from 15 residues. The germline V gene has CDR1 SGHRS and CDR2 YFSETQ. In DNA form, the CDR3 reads TGCGCCAGCAGCCCCGGGACAGGGGAGGCAGATACGCAGTATTTT. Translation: CASSPGTGEADTQYF.

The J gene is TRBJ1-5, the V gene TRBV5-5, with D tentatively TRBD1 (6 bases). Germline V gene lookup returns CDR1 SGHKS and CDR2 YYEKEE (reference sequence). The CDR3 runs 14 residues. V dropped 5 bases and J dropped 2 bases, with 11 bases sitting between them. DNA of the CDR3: TGTGCCAGCAGTAGGGACATAGGCAATCAGCCCCAGCATTTT. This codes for CASSRDIGNQPQHF.

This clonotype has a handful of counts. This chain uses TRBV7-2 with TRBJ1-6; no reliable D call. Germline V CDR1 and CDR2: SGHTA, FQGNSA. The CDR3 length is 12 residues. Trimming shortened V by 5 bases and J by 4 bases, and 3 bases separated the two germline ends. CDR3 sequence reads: CASSMYNSPLHF. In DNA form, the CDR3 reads TGTGCCAGCAGCATGTATAATTCACCCCTCCACTTT.